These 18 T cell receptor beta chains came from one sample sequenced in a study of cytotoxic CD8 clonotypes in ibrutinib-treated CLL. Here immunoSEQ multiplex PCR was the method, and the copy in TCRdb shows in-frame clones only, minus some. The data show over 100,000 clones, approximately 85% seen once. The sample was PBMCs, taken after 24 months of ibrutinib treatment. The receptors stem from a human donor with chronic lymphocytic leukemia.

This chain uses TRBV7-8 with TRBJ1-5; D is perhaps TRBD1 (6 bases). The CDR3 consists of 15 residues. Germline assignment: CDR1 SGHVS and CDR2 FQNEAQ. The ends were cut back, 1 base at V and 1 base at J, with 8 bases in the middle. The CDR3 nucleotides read TGTGCCAGCAGCTTAGTACAGGGCAGCAATCAGCCCCAGCATTTT. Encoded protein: CASSLVQGSNQPQHF.

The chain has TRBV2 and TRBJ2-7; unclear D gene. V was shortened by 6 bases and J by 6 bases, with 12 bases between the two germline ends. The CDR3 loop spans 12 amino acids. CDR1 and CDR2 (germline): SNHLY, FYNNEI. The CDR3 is CASSTGPSEQYF. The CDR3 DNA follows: TGTGCCAGCAGCACTGGCCCCTCCGAGCAGTACTTC.

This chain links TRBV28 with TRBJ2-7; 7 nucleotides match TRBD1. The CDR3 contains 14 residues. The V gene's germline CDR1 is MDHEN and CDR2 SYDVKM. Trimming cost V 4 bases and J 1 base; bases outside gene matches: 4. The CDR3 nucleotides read TGTGCCAGCAGTTCCGGACAGGCTTCCTACGAGCAGTACTTC. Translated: CASSSGQASYEQYF.

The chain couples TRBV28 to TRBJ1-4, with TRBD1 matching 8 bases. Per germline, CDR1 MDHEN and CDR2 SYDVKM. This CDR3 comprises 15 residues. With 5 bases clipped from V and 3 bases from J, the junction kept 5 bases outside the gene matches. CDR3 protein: CASSPSGGPNEKLFF. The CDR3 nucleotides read TGTGCCAGCAGTCCCTCAGGGGGCCCTAATGAAAAACTGTTTTTT.

The CDR3 protein is CASSQDRTGGAGRLHYGYTF. In DNA, the CDR3 is TGCGCCAGCAGCCAAGATCGGACAGGGGGCGCGGGTCGATTGCACTATGGCTACACCTTC. The gene calls are TRBV4-1 and TRBJ1-2; TRBD1 aligns across 11 bases. Trimming cost V 0 bases and J 3 bases; bases outside gene matches: 15. The CDR3 has 20 amino acids. Looked up from germline, CDR1 is MGHRA and CDR2 is YSYEKL.

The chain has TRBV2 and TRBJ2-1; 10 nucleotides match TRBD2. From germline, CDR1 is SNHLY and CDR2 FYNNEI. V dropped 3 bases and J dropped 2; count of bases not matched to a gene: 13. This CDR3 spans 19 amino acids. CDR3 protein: CASSDLGLAGERAYNEQFF. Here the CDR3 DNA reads TGTGCCAGCAGTGATTTGGGGCTAGCGGGAGAGCGAGCCTACAATGAGCAGTTCTTC.

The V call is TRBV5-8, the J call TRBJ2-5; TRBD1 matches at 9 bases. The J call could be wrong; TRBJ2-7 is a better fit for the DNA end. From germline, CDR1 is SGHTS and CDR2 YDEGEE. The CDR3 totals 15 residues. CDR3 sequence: CASSSLLQGASEQYF. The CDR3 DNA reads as TGTGCCAGCAGCTCACTCCTACAGGGGGCTTCCGAGCAGTACTTC.

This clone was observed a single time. The CDR3 region is CASSLKVNTEAFF. Here the CDR3 DNA reads TGTGCCAGCAGCTTGAAGGTGAACACTGAAGCTTTCTTT. This chain joins TRBV5-6 and TRBJ1-1, with D unclear. The V and J ends lost 1 base and 0 bases respectively, with 4 bases between them. Per the germline V gene, CDR1 is SGHDT and CDR2 is YYEEEE. The CDR3 spans 13 residues.

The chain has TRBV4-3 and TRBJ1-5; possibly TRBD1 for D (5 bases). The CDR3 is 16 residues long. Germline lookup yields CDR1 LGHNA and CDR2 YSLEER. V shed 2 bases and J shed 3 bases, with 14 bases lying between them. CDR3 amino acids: CASSQWGGDPNQPQHF. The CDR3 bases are TGCGCCAGCAGCCAATGGGGAGGGGACCCCAATCAGCCCCAGCATTTT.

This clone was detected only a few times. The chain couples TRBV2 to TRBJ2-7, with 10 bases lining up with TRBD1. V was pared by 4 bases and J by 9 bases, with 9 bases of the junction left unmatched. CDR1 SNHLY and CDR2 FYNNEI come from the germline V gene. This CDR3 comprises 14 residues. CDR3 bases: TGTGCCAGCAGTGGGAGACAGGGGGCCCCTAGGCAGTACTTC. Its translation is CASSGRQGAPRQYF.

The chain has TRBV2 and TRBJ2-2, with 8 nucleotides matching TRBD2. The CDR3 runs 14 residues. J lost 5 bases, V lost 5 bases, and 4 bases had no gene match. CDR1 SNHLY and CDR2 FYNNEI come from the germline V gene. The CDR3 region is CASSILADTGELFF. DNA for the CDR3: TGTGCCAGCAGTATACTAGCGGATACCGGGGAGCTGTTTTTT.

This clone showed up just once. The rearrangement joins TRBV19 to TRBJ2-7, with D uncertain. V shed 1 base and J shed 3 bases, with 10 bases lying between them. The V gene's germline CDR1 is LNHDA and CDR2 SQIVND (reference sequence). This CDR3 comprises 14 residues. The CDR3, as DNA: TGTGCCAGTAGTATAGGATTAGGAGTCTACGAGCAGTACTTC. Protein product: CASSIGLGVYEQYF.

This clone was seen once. This CDR3 is CASNRDGTGAQETQYF. The CDR3 region has the DNA TGCGCCAGCAATCGGGATGGGACAGGGGCACAAGAGACCCAGTACTTC. This chain links TRBV5-1 with TRBJ2-5; 10 bases agree with TRBD1. Trimming removed 6 bases from V and 2 bases from J; junction bases left unmatched: 10. CDR3 length equals 16 residues. Germline CDR1 SGHRS, CDR2 YFSETQ.

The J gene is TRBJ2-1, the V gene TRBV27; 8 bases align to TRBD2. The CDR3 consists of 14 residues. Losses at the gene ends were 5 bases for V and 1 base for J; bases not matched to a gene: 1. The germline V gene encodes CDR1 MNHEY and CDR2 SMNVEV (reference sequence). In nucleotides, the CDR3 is TGTGCCAGCAGTACTAGCGGATCCTACAATGAGCAGTTCTTC. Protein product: CASSTSGSYNEQFF.

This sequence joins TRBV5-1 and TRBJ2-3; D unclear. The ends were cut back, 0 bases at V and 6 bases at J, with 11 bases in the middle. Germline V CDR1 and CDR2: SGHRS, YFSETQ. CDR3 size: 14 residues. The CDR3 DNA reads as TGCGCCAGCAGCTTGGCCTTTGGTCGGGATACGCAGTATTTT. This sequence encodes CASSLAFGRDTQYF.

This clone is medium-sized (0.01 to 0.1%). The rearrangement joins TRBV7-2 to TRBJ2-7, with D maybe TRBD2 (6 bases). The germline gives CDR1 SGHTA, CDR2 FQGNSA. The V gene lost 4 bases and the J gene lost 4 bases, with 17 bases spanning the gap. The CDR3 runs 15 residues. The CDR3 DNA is TGTGCCAGCAGCTCTCAACCGGGACTTTCATACGAGCAGTACTTC. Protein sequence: CASSSQPGLSYEQYF.

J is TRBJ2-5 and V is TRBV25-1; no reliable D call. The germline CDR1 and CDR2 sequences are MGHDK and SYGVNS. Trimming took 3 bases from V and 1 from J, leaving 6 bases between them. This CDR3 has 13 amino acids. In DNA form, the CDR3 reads TGTGCCAGCAGTGATAGGGTCCAAGAGACCCAGTACTTC. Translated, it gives CASSDRVQETQYF.

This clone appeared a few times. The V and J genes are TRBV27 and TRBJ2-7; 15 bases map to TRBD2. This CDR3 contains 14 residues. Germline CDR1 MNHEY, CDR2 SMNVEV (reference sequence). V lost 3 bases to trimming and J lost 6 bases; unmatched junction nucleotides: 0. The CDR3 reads CASSLGLAGGEQYF. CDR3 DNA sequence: TGTGCCAGCAGTTTGGGACTAGCGGGGGGCGAGCAGTACTTC.